What follows are 5 T cell receptor beta chains derived from one specimen sequenced in a study of prognosis after radiotherapy for stage I lung cancer. Template was genomic DNA; TCR beta CDR3 amplified in two multiplex PCR rounds. With primers specific to each TRBV and TRBJ gene, the first-round PCR was performed. A single record per CDR3 protein comes from TCRdb applying MiXCR to the multiplex PCR reads. The sample shows fewer than 40,000 distinct CDR3 sequences, 25% to 35% of them seen only once. The material was PBMCs, obtained before or after stereotactic body radiation therapy (not recorded which). The receptors originated from a donor over 45 with non-small cell lung cancer.

This clonotype was found a few times. The chain is built from TRBV12-3 or TRBV12-4 and TRBJ1-5; D might be TRBD1 (6 bases). The V end was cut by 3 bases, the J end by 3 bases, with 21 bases between. The CDR3 extends over 18 amino acids. CDR3 bases: TGTGCCAGCAGTTTTGGCCTTTCAGGGGCGACCTTCAATCAGCCCCAGCATTTT. This gives the protein CASSFGLSGATFNQPQHF.

This clonotype has a handful of counts. Possible read error: a much larger clone is one base away. The V and J genes are TRBV4-2 and TRBJ1-5, with D unclear. Germline V gene lookup returns CDR1 LGHNA and CDR2 YNFKEQ. The CDR3 covers 13 residues. CDR3 protein: CASSQDDSQPHHF. CDR3 bases: TGTGCCAGCAGCCAAGATGATTCGCAGCCCCATCATTTT.

This clonotype showed up many times. The chain recombines TRBV10-2 with TRBJ2-5, with D possibly being TRBD1 (5 bases). V was trimmed by 6 bases and J by 7 bases, leaving 21 bases between them. The germline V gene has CDR1 WSHSY and CDR2 SAAADI. The CDR3 length is 15 residues. The CDR3 region has the DNA TGCGCCAGCAGGCCTACAACAGGAGTTTGGCGGACCCAGTACTTC. Translation gives CASRPTTGVWRTQYF.

This chain links TRBV4-2 with TRBJ2-4, with 7 bases aligning to TRBD2. The germline gives CDR1 LGHNA, CDR2 YNFKEQ. With 1 base clipped from V and 8 bases from J, the junction kept 17 bases outside the gene matches. CDR3 length: 18 amino acids. DNA of the CDR3: TGTGCCAGCAGCCAAGGTGAAGTGGGCCTCCAAAGCGGGGACATTCAGTACTTC. Protein sequence: CASSQGEVGLQSGDIQYF.

Concerning this clonotype itself: A far more abundant clone sits one base away, making this likely a read error. The chain recombines TRBV9 with TRBJ2-1; TRBD2 might be the D (5 bases). The CDR3 totals 14 residues. Trimming took off 0 bases at V and 10 bases at J, with 14 bases between the two ends. The germline V gene has CDR1 SGDLS and CDR2 YYNGEE. The CDR3 bases are TGTGCCAGCAGCGTAGCGGTGGGAGCGCGCGAGCAGTTCTTC. It specifies CASSVAVGAREQFF.